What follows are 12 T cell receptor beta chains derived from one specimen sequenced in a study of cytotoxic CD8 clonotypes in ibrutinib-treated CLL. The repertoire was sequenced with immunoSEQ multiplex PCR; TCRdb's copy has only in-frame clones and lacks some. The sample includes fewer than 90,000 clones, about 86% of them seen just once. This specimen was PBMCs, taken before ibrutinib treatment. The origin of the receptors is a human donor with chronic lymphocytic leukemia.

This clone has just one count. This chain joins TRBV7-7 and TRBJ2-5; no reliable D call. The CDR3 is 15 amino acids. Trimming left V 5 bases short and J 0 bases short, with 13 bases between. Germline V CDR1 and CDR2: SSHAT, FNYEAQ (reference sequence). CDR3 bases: TGTGCCAGCAGCCCAGATTTATTGAACCAAGAGACCCAGTACTTC. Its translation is CASSPDLLNQETQYF.

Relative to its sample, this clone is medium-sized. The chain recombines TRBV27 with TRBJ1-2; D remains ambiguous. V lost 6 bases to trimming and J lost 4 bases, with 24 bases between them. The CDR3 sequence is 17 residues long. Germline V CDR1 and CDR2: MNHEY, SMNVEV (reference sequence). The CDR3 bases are TGTGCCAGCAGCGACACGATTCGGGGAAGTTATGGCTATGGCTACACCTTC. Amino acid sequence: CASSDTIRGSYGYGYTF.

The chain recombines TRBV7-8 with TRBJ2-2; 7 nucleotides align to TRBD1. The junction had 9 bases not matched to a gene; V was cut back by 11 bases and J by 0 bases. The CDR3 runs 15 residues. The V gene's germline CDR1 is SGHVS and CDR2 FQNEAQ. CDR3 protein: CAQIGTATNTGELFF. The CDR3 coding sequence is TGTGCCCAAATTGGGACAGCGACGAACACCGGGGAGCTGTTTTTT. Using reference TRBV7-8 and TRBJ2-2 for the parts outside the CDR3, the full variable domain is GAGVSQSPRYKVAKRGQDVALRCDPISGHVSLFWYQQALGQGPEFLTYFQNEAQLDKSGLPSDRFFAERPEGSVSTLKIQRTQQEDSAVYLCAQIGTATNTGELFFGEGSRLTVL.

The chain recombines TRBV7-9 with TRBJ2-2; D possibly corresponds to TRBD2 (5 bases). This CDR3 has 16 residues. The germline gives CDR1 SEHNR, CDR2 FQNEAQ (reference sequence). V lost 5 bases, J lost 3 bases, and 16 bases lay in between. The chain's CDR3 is CASSGASRLDTGELFF. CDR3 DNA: TGTGCCAGCAGCGGAGCTAGCAGGTTGGACACCGGGGAGCTGTTTTTT.

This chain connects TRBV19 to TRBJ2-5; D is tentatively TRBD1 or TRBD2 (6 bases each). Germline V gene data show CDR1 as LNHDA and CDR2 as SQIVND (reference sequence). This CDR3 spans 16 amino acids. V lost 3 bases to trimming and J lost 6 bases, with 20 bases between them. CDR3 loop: CASSMAGGRIPKTQYF. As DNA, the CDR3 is TGTGCCAGTAGTATGGCTGGGGGGCGCATTCCGAAGACCCAGTACTTC. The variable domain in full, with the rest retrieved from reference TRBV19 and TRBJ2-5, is DGGITQSPKYLFRKEGQNVTLSCEQNLNHDAMYWYRQDPGQGLRLIYYSQIVNDFQKGDIAEGYSVSREKKESFPLTVTSAQKNPTAFYLCASSMAGGRIPKTQYFGPGTRLLVL.

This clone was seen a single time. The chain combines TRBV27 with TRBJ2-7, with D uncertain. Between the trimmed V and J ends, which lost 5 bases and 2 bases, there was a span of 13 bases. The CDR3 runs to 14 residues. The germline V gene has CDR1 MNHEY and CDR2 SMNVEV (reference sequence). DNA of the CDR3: TGTGCCAGCAGTCTGACACTGCCCGCCTACGAGCAGTACTTC. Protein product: CASSLTLPAYEQYF.

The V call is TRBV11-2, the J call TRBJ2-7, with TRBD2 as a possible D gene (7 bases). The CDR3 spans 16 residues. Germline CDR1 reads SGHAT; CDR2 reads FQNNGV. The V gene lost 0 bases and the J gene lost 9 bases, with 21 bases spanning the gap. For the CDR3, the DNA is TGTGCCAGCAGCTTAGAACAAGGGAGGGGGAATAATGTGCAGTACTTC. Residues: CASSLEQGRGNNVQYF. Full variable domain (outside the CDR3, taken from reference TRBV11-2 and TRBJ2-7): EAGVAQSPRYKIIEKRQSVAFWCNPISGHATLYWYQQILGQGPKLLIQFQNNGVVDDSQLPKDRFSAERLKGVDSTLKIQPAKLEDSAVYLCASSLEQGRGNNVQYFGPGTRLTVT.

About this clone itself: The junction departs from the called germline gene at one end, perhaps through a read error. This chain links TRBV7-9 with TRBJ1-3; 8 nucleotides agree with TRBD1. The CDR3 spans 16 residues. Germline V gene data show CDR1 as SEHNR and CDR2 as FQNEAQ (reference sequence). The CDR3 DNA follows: TGTGCCAGCAGCTTTGGGCAGGGGGCTTCTGTAAACACCATATATTTT. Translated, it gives CASSFGQGASVNTIYF.

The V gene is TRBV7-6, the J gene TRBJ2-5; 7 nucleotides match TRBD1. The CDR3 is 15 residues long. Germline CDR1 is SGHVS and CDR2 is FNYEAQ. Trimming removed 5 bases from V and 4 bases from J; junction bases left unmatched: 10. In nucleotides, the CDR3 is TGTGCCAGCAGCCGCGACAGGGTCCTAGGAGAGACCCAGTACTTC. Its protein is CASSRDRVLGETQYF.

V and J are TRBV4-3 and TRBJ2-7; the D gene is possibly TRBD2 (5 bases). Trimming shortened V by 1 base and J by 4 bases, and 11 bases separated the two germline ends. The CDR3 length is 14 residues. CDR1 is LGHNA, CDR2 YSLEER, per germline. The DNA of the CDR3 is TGCGCCAGCAGCCAAGGGACTTTGTATTACGAGCAGTACTTC. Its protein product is CASSQGTLYYEQYF.

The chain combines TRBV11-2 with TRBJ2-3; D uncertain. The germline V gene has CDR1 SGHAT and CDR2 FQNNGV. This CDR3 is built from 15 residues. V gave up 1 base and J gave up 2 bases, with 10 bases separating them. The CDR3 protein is CASSLAPGPTDTQYF. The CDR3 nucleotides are TGTGCCAGCAGCTTAGCCCCTGGGCCCACAGATACGCAGTATTTT.

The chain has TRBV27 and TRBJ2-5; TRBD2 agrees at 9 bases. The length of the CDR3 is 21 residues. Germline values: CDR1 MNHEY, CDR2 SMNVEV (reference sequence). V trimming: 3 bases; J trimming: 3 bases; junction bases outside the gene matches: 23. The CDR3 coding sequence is TGTGCCAGCAGTTTGTGGTGTGGTATGGAGCGGGAGGATCTAATTGAAGAGACCCAGTACTTC. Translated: CASSLWCGMEREDLIEETQYF.